This TCR beta chain was identified during a study of human T cells and chemical hapten exposure. Study-level background: Weekly scalp doses of diphenylcyclopropenone were given to patients during the roughly 24-week study. Study observations and caveats: Among expanded TCRs, significantly more large CDR3 similarity clusters formed than among controls. Sensitization with DPC brought no change to TCRs above 1 in 1000 in frequency.

About this clonotype: The antigen remains undetermined.

Looked up from germline, CDR1 is SGHRS and CDR2 is YFSETQ. The CDR3 consists of 13 residues. The V end was cut by 4 bases, the J end by 3 bases, with 10 bases between. Time point reported: pre-sensitization, week 0. As to treatment: therapeutic diphenylcyclopropenone sensitization with weekly scalp DPC. People who gave samples had alopecia, were 18 to 70 years old, and were suitable for DPC. TCRdb processed the RACE reads anew with MiXCR; each CDR3 protein has one entry. Here the sample spans 380,000 or so distinct CDR3 sequences, about 5% being singletons. Sequencing used whole blood, obtained in connection with sensitization to the hapten diphenylcyclopropenone (DPC). The J gene is TRBJ1-1, the V gene TRBV5-1; D may be TRBD1 (5 bases). This clonotype was sampled from a woman younger than 35 with alopecia areata. Some clones in this sample may be carry-over from other donors' samples. This chain's CDR3 is CASSTTADTEAFF. The CDR3, as DNA: TGCGCCAGCAGCACGACAGCGGACACTGAAGCTTTCTTT.